This T cell receptor beta chain emerged from a study of T cell changes during pregnancy in multiple sclerosis. Deletions cut 1 base from V and 8 bases from J, with 14 bases between. The CDR3 has 14 amino acids. In germline, CDR1 is SGHVS, CDR2 FQNEAQ. Repertoires were generated with immunoSEQ multiplex PCR, while TCRdb's copy carries only in-frame clones and drops some. The sample lists about 64,000 clones, around 90% occurring once. This clonotype was obtained from a female donor with multiple sclerosis, enrolled in a pregnancy study. Sequences were derived from peripheral blood, sampled in the second trimester of pregnancy. V gene TRBV7-8 combines with J gene TRBJ1-2, with D maybe TRBD1 (6 bases). CDR3 amino acids: CASSLDYQGIGYTF. The CDR3 DNA reads TGTGCCAGCAGCTTAGATTACCAGGGGATAGGCTACACCTTC.